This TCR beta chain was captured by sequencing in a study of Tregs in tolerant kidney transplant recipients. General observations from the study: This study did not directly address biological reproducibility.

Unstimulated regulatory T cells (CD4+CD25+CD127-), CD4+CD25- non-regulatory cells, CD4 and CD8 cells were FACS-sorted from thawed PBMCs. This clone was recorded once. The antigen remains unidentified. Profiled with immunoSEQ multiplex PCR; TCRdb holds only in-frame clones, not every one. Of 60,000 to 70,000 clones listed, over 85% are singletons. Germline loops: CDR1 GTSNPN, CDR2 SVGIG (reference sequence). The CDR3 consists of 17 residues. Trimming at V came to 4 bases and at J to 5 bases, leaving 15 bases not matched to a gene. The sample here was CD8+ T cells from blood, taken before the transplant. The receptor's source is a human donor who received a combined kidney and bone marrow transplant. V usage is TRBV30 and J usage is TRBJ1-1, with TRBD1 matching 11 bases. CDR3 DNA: TGTGCCTGGATCGGGCTCCCGGGACAGGGGGGAGGGACTGAAGCTTTCTTT. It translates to CAWIGLPGQGGGTEAFF.